This T cell receptor (beta chain) was sequenced during a study of immune evolution from preneoplasia to lung adenocarcinoma. The V and J ends lost 2 bases and 0 bases respectively, with 5 bases between them. The CDR3 is 13 amino acids. The germline V gene encodes CDR1 GTSNPN and CDR2 SVGIG (reference sequence). The protocol was immunoSEQ multiplex PCR, while the TCRdb copy is restricted to in-frame clones and leaves out a portion. The sample contains around 2,000 clones, 80% to 85% of which appear only once. The TCR sequence derives from a person aged 55-80 years with lung adenocarcinoma. The chain employs TRBV30 and TRBJ1-3; D is unclear. The sequencing input was FFPE lung adenocarcinoma in situ tissue. CDR3 amino acids: CAWSNLSGNTIYF. In DNA, the CDR3 is TGTGCCTGGAGTAACCTCTCTGGAAACACCATATATTTT.